This TCR beta chain was obtained from a study of beta chain features in type 1 diabetes. Background on the study: The examined sorted cells totaled fewer than 110,000,000 across samples. The study's findings and limits: In every one of the four CD4+ subsets, TCRB CDR3s were moderately but significantly shorter in Type 1 diabetes patients.

As for this clone: The target antigen is unknown.

CDR3 length: 19 amino acids. Germline CDR1 is SGHTA and CDR2 is FQGTGA. V was pared by 1 base and J by 0 bases, with 19 bases between. Via CD45RO/CCR7/CD25/CD127/CD95/CD27, cells of the CD4+ naive, central memory, regulatory and stem cell-like memory subsets were sorted. Every isolated RNA sample was fully reverse transcribed, so sequencing captured expressed TCRB transcripts. Only in-frame clones appear in the TCRdb table, and some are missing; sequencing was by immunoSEQ multiplex PCR. The sample holds about 360,000 clones, roughly 13% seen once. The genes are TRBV7-3 and TRBJ2-1; tentative D call: TRBD2 (6 bases). This TCR was sampled from a man aged 18 to 29 in good health. The sequencing sample was made of naive CD4+ T cells from blood. In nucleotides, the CDR3 is TGTGCCAGCAGCTTAAGGTCCAGCGGAGGGGACCCCTCCTACAATGAGCAGTTCTTC. Translating it yields CASSLRSSGGDPSYNEQFF.